Listed below are T cell receptor beta chains from one sample, sequenced in a study of cytomegalovirus exposure and HLA in healthy donors. Generated by immunoSEQ multiplex PCR, the TCRdb table keeps only in-frame clones and is missing some. The table lists 100,000 to 150,000 clones, roughly 71% of them singletons. Specimen: PBMCs. The receptors here all came from a woman aged 45-65 years in good health and CMV-seropositive. The CDR3 runs from the conserved cysteine through the conserved F or W. The order of the fields is J gene, V gene, D gene, clone size, CDR3 DNA, CDR3 protein. A D gene is named only where the DNA matches it firmly. Size values are once, few and many counts, or a class for expanded clones, and some rows have none.

j_gene: TRBJ1-1
v_gene: TRBV4-1
d_gene: NA
abundance: NA
CDR3nt: TGCGCCAGCACCCGACTTCCGGCGGTGAACACTGAAGCTTTCTTT
CDR3aa: CASTRLPAVNTEAFF

j_gene: TRBJ1-2
v_gene: TRBV27
d_gene: NA
abundance: many
CDR3nt: TGTGCCAGCAGTCCCTCGACACCTCCGGGGTATGGCTACACCTTC
CDR3aa: CASSPSTPPGYGYTF

j_gene: TRBJ2-5
v_gene: TRBV5-1
d_gene: TRBD2
abundance: few
CDR3nt: TGCGCCAGCAGCTTGGGGGCTAGCGGGATCCCCGAGACCCAGTACTTC
CDR3aa: CASSLGASGIPETQYF

j_gene: TRBJ2-3
v_gene: TRBV6-1
d_gene: NA
abundance: NA
CDR3nt: TGTGCCAGCAGTGTTACTAGTGGCCTCCCAGATACGCAGTATTTT
CDR3aa: CASSVTSGLPDTQYF

j_gene: TRBJ2-2
v_gene: TRBV2
d_gene: NA
abundance: NA
CDR3nt: TGTGCCAGCAGGACGACAGTGCCCGGGGAGCTGTTTTTT
CDR3aa: CASRTTVPGELFF

j_gene: TRBJ2-1
v_gene: TRBV19
d_gene: TRBD1
abundance: NA
CDR3nt: TGTGCCAGTAGTATGGGCAGGGGGCTCTACAATGAGCAGTTCTTC
CDR3aa: CASSMGRGLYNEQFF

j_gene: TRBJ1-4
v_gene: TRBV2
d_gene: TRBD1
abundance: NA
CDR3nt: TGTGCCAGCAGTGAAGGGACAGGGACTAATGAAAAACTGTTTTTT
CDR3aa: CASSEGTGTNEKLFF

j_gene: TRBJ2-1
v_gene: TRBV2
d_gene: TRBD2
abundance: NA
CDR3nt: TGTGCCAGCAGCTCTAGCGGCGGGTCCTACAATGAGCAGTTCTTC
CDR3aa: CASSSSGGSYNEQFF

j_gene: TRBJ2-2
v_gene: TRBV6-1
d_gene: NA
abundance: NA
CDR3nt: TGTGCCAGCCACAAATTGAACACCGGGGAGCTGTTTTTT
CDR3aa: CASHKLNTGELFF

j_gene: TRBJ2-7
v_gene: TRBV6-5
d_gene: TRBD1
abundance: NA
CDR3nt: TGTGCCAGCAAGACTGACAGGGTTGTGGGCGAGCAGTACTTC
CDR3aa: CASKTDRVVGEQYF

j_gene: TRBJ1-6
v_gene: TRBV7-9
d_gene: NA
abundance: NA
CDR3nt: TGTGCCAGCAGCTTAATGTGGAGCAGGGAGGTACCCCTCCACTTT
CDR3aa: CASSLMWSREVPLHF

j_gene: TRBJ1-4
v_gene: TRBV27
d_gene: TRBD1
abundance: NA
CDR3nt: TGTGCCAGCAGTTTACTTAGGCGGACAGGCCGAAATGAAAAACTGTTTTTT
CDR3aa: CASSLLRRTGRNEKLFF

j_gene: TRBJ2-1
v_gene: TRBV10-3
d_gene: TRBD1
abundance: NA
CDR3nt: TGTGCCACGGGGACAGGGGGCGGCTTTGGCAATGAGCAGTTCTTC
CDR3aa: CATGTGGGFGNEQFF

j_gene: TRBJ1-1
v_gene: TRBV18
d_gene: NA
abundance: NA
CDR3nt: TGTGCCAGCTCGCGGGGGGATCTCGGGGCGCCGGGCTCAGCTTTCTTT
CDR3aa: CASSRGDLGAPGSAFF

j_gene: TRBJ1-5
v_gene: TRBV7-6
d_gene: NA
abundance: once
CDR3nt: TGTGCCAGCAGCTTGGGGCGTCCCAGTAACAATCAGCCCCAGCATTTT
CDR3aa: CASSLGRPSNNQPQHF

j_gene: TRBJ1-3
v_gene: TRBV2
d_gene: NA
abundance: NA
CDR3nt: TGTGCCAGCAGCTCCGATACTCCCTCTGGAAACACCATATATTTT
CDR3aa: CASSSDTPSGNTIYF

j_gene: TRBJ1-3
v_gene: TRBV5-1
d_gene: NA
abundance: NA
CDR3nt: TGCGCCAGCAGCTCCGGGGGATTGGGTTACTCTGGAAACACCATATATTTT
CDR3aa: CASSSGGLGYSGNTIYF

j_gene: TRBJ1-2
v_gene: TRBV27
d_gene: NA
abundance: NA
CDR3nt: TGTGCCAGCATGGGGGGGGCGAGTGGCTACACCTTC
CDR3aa: CASMGGASGYTF

j_gene: TRBJ2-3
v_gene: TRBV18
d_gene: TRBD2
abundance: NA
CDR3nt: TGTGCCAGCTCACTGACTAGCGTAGGAGATACGCAGTATTTT
CDR3aa: CASSLTSVGDTQYF

j_gene: TRBJ1-5
v_gene: TRBV5-5
d_gene: TRBD1
abundance: NA
CDR3nt: TGTGCCAGCAGCTTAGGACAGGCTACTCCTCAGCCCCAGCATTTT
CDR3aa: CASSLGQATPQPQHF

j_gene: TRBJ1-5
v_gene: TRBV19
d_gene: NA
abundance: few
CDR3nt: TGTGCCTCGGCCCCCACCAGGGGTCAGCCCCAGCATTTT
CDR3aa: CASAPTRGQPQHF

j_gene: TRBJ2-5
v_gene: TRBV5-4
d_gene: TRBD1
abundance: NA
CDR3nt: TGTGCCAGCAGCTCCGGGACAGGGGGTGTGGGGCAAGAGACCCAGTACTTC
CDR3aa: CASSSGTGGVGQETQYF

j_gene: TRBJ1-1
v_gene: TRBV4-2
d_gene: NA
abundance: NA
CDR3nt: TGTGCCAGCAGCCAAGACAGGGGAGGGTTCGGCACTGAAGCTTTCTTT
CDR3aa: CASSQDRGGFGTEAFF

j_gene: TRBJ2-4
v_gene: TRBV7-9
d_gene: TRBD2
abundance: NA
CDR3nt: TGTTCCAGCAGTTCTCCTGGGACTAGCGGGGGTTTAGCCAAAAACATTCAGTACTTC
CDR3aa: CSSSSPGTSGGLAKNIQYF

j_gene: TRBJ1-5
v_gene: TRBV14
d_gene: NA
abundance: NA
CDR3nt: TGTGCCAGCAGGCCAGGAGGGGCACATCAGCCCCAGCATTTT
CDR3aa: CASRPGGAHQPQHF

j_gene: TRBJ1-6
v_gene: TRBV6-4
d_gene: NA
abundance: NA
CDR3nt: TGTGCCAGCAGTGACTCGAGTGCCCCCAATTCACCCCTCCACTTT
CDR3aa: CASSDSSAPNSPLHF

j_gene: TRBJ1-1
v_gene: TRBV2
d_gene: NA
abundance: NA
CDR3nt: TGTGCCAGCAGTGAATTGCGGCAGGGAGAAGCTTTCTTT
CDR3aa: CASSELRQGEAFF

j_gene: TRBJ1-1
v_gene: TRBV11-3
d_gene: NA
abundance: NA
CDR3nt: TGTGCCAGCAGTGGACATACGAACACTGAAGCTTTCTTT
CDR3aa: CASSGHTNTEAFF

j_gene: TRBJ2-1
v_gene: TRBV7-9
d_gene: NA
abundance: NA
CDR3nt: TGTGCCAGCAGCTTTGGCAGGGTAATCGATGAGCAGTTCTTC
CDR3aa: CASSFGRVIDEQFF

j_gene: TRBJ1-6
v_gene: TRBV25-1
d_gene: TRBD1
abundance: once
CDR3nt: TGTGCCAGCAGTGGCGGACAGGGTTATTCACCCCTCCACTTT
CDR3aa: CASSGGQGYSPLHF

j_gene: TRBJ2-1
v_gene: TRBV4-1
d_gene: NA
abundance: NA
CDR3nt: TGCGCCAGCAGCCAAGATCGGGCAGGGTCAGTCTTAACCTCCTACAATGAGCAGTTCTTC
CDR3aa: CASSQDRAGSVLTSYNEQFF

j_gene: TRBJ2-5
v_gene: TRBV4-2
d_gene: TRBD2
abundance: NA
CDR3nt: TGTGCCAGCAGCCAAACCTGGACTAGCGGACAAGAGACCCAGTACTTC
CDR3aa: CASSQTWTSGQETQYF

j_gene: TRBJ2-3
v_gene: TRBV19
d_gene: TRBD2
abundance: once
CDR3nt: TGTGCCAGTAGTATGATGGGGGGGGGAGATACGCAGTATTTT
CDR3aa: CASSMMGGGDTQYF

j_gene: TRBJ2-1
v_gene: TRBV9
d_gene: TRBD2
abundance: NA
CDR3nt: TGTGCCAGCAGCGTAGGGGGGGGCTACAATGAGCAGTTCTTC
CDR3aa: CASSVGGGYNEQFF

j_gene: TRBJ1-2
v_gene: TRBV12-5
d_gene: TRBD1
abundance: NA
CDR3nt: TGTGCTAGTGCCCCAACGCCCCACAGGGGGGTCTATGGCTACACCTTC
CDR3aa: CASAPTPHRGVYGYTF

j_gene: TRBJ1-2
v_gene: TRBV6-6
d_gene: NA
abundance: NA
CDR3nt: TGTGCCAGCAGTTACTCGCGCGGTGGCTACACCTTC
CDR3aa: CASSYSRGGYTF

j_gene: TRBJ1-1
v_gene: TRBV6-1
d_gene: NA
abundance: NA
CDR3nt: TGTGCCAGTCGACGGAGGGATTTCACTGAAGCTTTCTTT
CDR3aa: CASRRRDFTEAFF

j_gene: TRBJ2-5
v_gene: TRBV7-8
d_gene: TRBD2
abundance: NA
CDR3nt: TGTGCCAGCAGTTCACGCGGGGGGAATATTCAAGAGACCCAGTACTTC
CDR3aa: CASSSRGGNIQETQYF

j_gene: TRBJ1-4
v_gene: TRBV4-2
d_gene: TRBD1
abundance: NA
CDR3nt: TGTTCCAGCAGCCGAACAGGGGGCGCAGAGGAAAAACTGTTTTTT
CDR3aa: CSSSRTGGAEEKLFF

j_gene: TRBJ1-4
v_gene: TRBV7-9
d_gene: NA
abundance: NA
CDR3nt: TGTGCCAGCAGAAGGGGAGGAGAAAAACTGTTTTTT
CDR3aa: CASRRGGEKLFF

j_gene: TRBJ2-1
v_gene: TRBV5-1
d_gene: TRBD2
abundance: NA
CDR3nt: TGCGCCAGCAGTAGCGGTGAGGGAGGGACCTCCTACAATGAGCAGTTCTTC
CDR3aa: CASSSGEGGTSYNEQFF

j_gene: TRBJ1-6
v_gene: TRBV2
d_gene: NA
abundance: NA
CDR3nt: TGTGCCAGCAGCGAAACAGCCAGCTCCTATAATTCACCCCTCCACTTT
CDR3aa: CASSETASSYNSPLHF

j_gene: TRBJ2-3
v_gene: TRBV9
d_gene: NA
abundance: NA
CDR3nt: TGTGCCAGCAGCGTAGTAGGGGGGGACACAGATACGCAGTATTTT
CDR3aa: CASSVVGGDTDTQYF

j_gene: TRBJ1-2
v_gene: TRBV19
d_gene: NA
abundance: NA
CDR3nt: TGTGCCAGTAGATTGTTACAGGGAACCTATGGCTACACCTTC
CDR3aa: CASRLLQGTYGYTF

j_gene: TRBJ2-7
v_gene: TRBV5-1
d_gene: NA
abundance: NA
CDR3nt: TGCGCCAGCAGGTCGAACAGGGACTACGAGCAGTACTTC
CDR3aa: CASRSNRDYEQYF

j_gene: TRBJ2-2
v_gene: TRBV2
d_gene: TRBD2
abundance: NA
CDR3nt: TGTGCCGGTAGCGGGGAGAACACCGGGGAGCTGTTTTTT
CDR3aa: CAGSGENTGELFF

j_gene: TRBJ1-2
v_gene: TRBV19
d_gene: TRBD1
abundance: NA
CDR3nt: TGTGCCAGTAGTCCAGGGGGCGAGTATGGCTACACCTTC
CDR3aa: CASSPGGEYGYTF